The following is a T cell receptor beta chain sequence with its context. This sample stems from a study of blood T cell repertoires in COVID-19. At the level of the study: In each case, the material was cDNA or gDNA derived from T cells, B-cell-depleted T cells, or PBMCs.

Trimming removed 3 bases at V and 1 base at J, with 7 bases between. This CDR3 has 15 amino acids. Germline V gives CDR1 SGHTA, CDR2 FQGTGA. Original processing methods: Amplification from reference gene primers served as the basis for estimated nucleated cell counts. Data came from immunoSEQ multiplex PCR; TCRdb stores just in-frame clones and leaves some out. For V, J and clone size, that table is used; D and trimming come from the DNA. The profile shows under 150,000 clones, about 91% of them singletons. This sequence was found in a human donor in a cohort sampled during active COVID-19. The V gene is TRBV7-3, the J gene TRBJ2-6, with no clear D. What was sequenced was peripheral blood. CDR3 sequence: CASSFSGSGANVLTF. The CDR3 DNA reads TGTGCCAGCAGCTTTTCCGGGTCTGGGGCCAACGTCCTGACTTTC.